A single sample is the source of the 9 T cell receptor beta chains below, sequenced in a study of blood T cell repertoires in COVID-19. The repertoire was sequenced with immunoSEQ multiplex PCR; TCRdb's copy has only in-frame clones and lacks some. This table has 200,000 to 250,000 clones, approximately 77% appearing once. Sequenced material: peripheral blood. The receptors were gathered from a woman older than 75 with acute or convalescent COVID-19.

The chain links TRBV9 to TRBJ1-1; D is perhaps TRBD1 (5 bases). The V and J ends lost 7 bases and 1 base respectively, with 8 bases between them. The germline V gene encodes CDR1 SGDLS and CDR2 YYNGEE. This CDR3 region has 12 residues. The CDR3, as DNA: TGTGCCAGCTCTACAGGGAACACTGAAGCTTTCTTT. It specifies CASSTGNTEAFF.

This sequence joins TRBV6-5 and TRBJ1-2; unclear D gene. The CDR3 sequence is 13 residues long. Trimming removed 7 bases at V and 4 bases at J, with 13 bases between. Germline V gene data show CDR1 as MNHEY and CDR2 as SVGAGI. The chain's CDR3 is CASTSNPSYGYTF. CDR3 DNA: TGTGCCAGCACGAGTAATCCTAGCTATGGCTACACCTTC.

The chain joins TRBV19 to TRBJ2-7; 8 bases fit TRBD1. V lost 5 bases to trimming and J lost 3 bases; unmatched junction nucleotides: 9. The CDR3 covers 15 residues. Germline V gives CDR1 LNHDA, CDR2 SQIVND (reference sequence). The CDR3 DNA is TGTGCCAGTAGTCCCCCCGGGACAGGCCTCTACGAGCAGTACTTC. It yields the protein CASSPPGTGLYEQYF.

This clone appeared many times. The chain has TRBV19 and TRBJ1-1; possibly TRBD1 for D (5 bases). This CDR3 comprises 13 residues. The germline gives CDR1 LNHDA, CDR2 SQIVND (reference sequence). Trimming removed 5 bases at V and 0 bases at J, with 7 bases between. DNA of the CDR3: TGTGCCAGTAGTCAACAGGTGAACACTGAAGCTTTCTTT. This sequence encodes CASSQQVNTEAFF.

This sequence joins TRBV11-2 and TRBJ1-6; TRBD1 might be the D (5 bases). The CDR3 is 13 residues long. The germline V gene has CDR1 SGHAT and CDR2 FQNNGV. The ends were cut back, 7 bases at V and 7 bases at J, with 11 bases in the middle. The chain's CDR3 is CASNPGLNSPLHF. For the CDR3, the DNA is TGTGCCAGCAACCCAGGGTTGAATTCACCCCTCCACTTT.

This clone was seen just once. The chain combines TRBV9 with TRBJ2-1, with TRBD1 as a possible D gene (5 bases). The V end was cut by 3 bases, the J end by 0 bases, with 16 bases between. This CDR3 contains 17 residues. Germline lookup yields CDR1 SGDLS and CDR2 YYNGEE. The CDR3 DNA reads TGTGCCAGCAGCGGCTTCCAAGGGGCCCGCTCCTACAATGAGCAGTTCTTC. Translated: CASSGFQGARSYNEQFF.

The chain carries TRBV27 and TRBJ1-4, with TRBD1 matching over 10 bases. This CDR3 is 16 amino acids long. V was clipped by 0 bases and J by 12 bases; unmatched bases: 10. Germline CDR1 is MNHEY and CDR2 is SMNVEV (reference sequence). The CDR3 DNA follows: TGTGCCAGCAGTTTATCGATGACAGGGGGCCCCCGGGAACTGTTTTTT. Amino acid sequence: CASSLSMTGGPRELFF.

The J gene is TRBJ1-2, the V gene TRBV5-1, with D uncertain. Trimming shortened V by 6 bases and J by 4 bases, and 16 bases separated the two germline ends. The CDR3 consists of 14 residues. Germline V gene data show CDR1 as SGHRS and CDR2 as YFSETQ. The DNA for the CDR3 is TGCGCCAGCAACCTGGACTTTGGGAGCTATGGCTACACCTTC. This gives the protein CASNLDFGSYGYTF.

This sequence joins TRBV12-3 or TRBV12-4 and TRBJ2-1, with 9 bases that match TRBD1. V shed 6 bases, J shed 9 bases, and the junction held 6 bases outside the gene matches. This CDR3 has 13 amino acids. This chain's CDR3 is CASRTGTGSEQFF. The CDR3 bases are TGTGCCAGCAGAACCGGGACAGGGAGTGAGCAGTTCTTC.